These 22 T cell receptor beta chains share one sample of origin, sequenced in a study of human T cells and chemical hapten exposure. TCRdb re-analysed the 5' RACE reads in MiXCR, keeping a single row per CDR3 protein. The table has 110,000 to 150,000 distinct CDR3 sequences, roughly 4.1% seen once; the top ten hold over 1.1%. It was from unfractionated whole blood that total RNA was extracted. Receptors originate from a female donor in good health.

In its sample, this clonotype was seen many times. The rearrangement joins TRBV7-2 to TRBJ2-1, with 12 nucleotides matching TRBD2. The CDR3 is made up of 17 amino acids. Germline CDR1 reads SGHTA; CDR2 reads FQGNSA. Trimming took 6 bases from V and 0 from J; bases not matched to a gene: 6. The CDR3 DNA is TGTGCCAGCAGTACCGGACTAGCGGGGAGCTCCTACAATGAGCAGTTCTTC. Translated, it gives CASSTGLAGSSYNEQFF.

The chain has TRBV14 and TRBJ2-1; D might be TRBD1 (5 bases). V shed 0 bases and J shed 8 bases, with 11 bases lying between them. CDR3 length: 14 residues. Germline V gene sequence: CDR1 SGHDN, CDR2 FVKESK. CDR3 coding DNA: TGTGCCAGCAGCCAAGACCAGGGTATCGATGAGCAGTTCTTC. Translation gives CASSQDQGIDEQFF.

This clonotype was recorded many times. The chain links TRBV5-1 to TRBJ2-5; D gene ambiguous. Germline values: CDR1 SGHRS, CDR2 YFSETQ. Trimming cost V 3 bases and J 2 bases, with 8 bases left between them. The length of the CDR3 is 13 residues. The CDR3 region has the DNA TGCGCCAGCAGCTATGGAAGGCAAGAGACCCAGTACTTC. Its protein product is CASSYGRQETQYF. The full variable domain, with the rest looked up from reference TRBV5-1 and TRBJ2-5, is KAGVTQTPRYLIKTRGQQVTLSCSPISGHRSVSWYQQTPGQGLQFLFEYFSETQRNKGNFPGRFSGRQFSNSRSEMNVSTLELGDSALYLCASSYGRQETQYFGPGTRLLVL.

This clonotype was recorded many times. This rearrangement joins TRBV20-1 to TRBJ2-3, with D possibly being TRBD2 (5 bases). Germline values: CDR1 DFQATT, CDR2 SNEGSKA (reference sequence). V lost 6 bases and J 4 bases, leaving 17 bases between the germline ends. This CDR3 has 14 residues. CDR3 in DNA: TGCAGTGCCCCCAGACCCTCGCGGGCAGATACGCAGTATTTT. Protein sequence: CSAPRPSRADTQYF.

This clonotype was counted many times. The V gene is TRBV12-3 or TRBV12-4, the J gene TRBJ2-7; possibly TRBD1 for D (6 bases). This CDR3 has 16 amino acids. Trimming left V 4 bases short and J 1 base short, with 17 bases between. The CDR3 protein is CASSSGTSLLSYEQYF. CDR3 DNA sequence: TGTGCCAGCAGTTCCGGGACATCCTTATTATCCTACGAGCAGTACTTC.

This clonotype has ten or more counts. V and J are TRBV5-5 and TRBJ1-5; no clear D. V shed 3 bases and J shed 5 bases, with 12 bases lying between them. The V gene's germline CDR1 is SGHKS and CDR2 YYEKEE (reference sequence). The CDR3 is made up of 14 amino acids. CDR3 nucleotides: TGTGCCAGCAGCTCTGGATCTGGGTATCAGCCCCAGCATTTT. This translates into CASSSGSGYQPQHF.

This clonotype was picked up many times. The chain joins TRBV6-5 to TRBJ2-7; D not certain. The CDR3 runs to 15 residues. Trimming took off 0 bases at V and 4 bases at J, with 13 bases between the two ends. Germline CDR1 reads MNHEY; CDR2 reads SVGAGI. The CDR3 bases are TGTGCCAGCAGTTACTCTCGAGCATTGGGTTACGAGCAGTACTTC. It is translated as CASSYSRALGYEQYF.

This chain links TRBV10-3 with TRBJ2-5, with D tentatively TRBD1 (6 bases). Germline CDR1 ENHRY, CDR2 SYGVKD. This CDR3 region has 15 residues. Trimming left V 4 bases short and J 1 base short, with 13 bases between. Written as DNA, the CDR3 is TGTGCCATCAGTGGAGGGGGTCCCTGCCAAGAGACCCAGTACTTC. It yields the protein CAISGGGPCQETQYF.

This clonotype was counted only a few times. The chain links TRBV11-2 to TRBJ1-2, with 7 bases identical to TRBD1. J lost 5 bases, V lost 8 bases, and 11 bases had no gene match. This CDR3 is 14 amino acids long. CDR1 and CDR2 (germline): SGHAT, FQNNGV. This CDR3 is CASVKFGQAYGYTF. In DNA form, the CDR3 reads TGTGCCAGCGTGAAGTTCGGACAGGCTTATGGCTACACCTTC.

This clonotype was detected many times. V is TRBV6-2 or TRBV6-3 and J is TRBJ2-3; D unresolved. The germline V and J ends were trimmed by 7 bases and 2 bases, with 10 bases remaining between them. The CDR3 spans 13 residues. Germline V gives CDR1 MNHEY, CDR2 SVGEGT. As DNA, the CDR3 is TGTGCCAGCATGCAGGCTTTCACAGATACGCAGTATTTT. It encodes CASMQAFTDTQYF.

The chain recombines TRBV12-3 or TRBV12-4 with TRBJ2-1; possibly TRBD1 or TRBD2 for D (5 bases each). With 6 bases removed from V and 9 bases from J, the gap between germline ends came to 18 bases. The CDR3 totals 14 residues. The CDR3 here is CASSPGTGVGEQFF. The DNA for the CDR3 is TGTGCCAGCAGCCCCGGGACCGGGGTTGGTGAGCAGTTCTTC.

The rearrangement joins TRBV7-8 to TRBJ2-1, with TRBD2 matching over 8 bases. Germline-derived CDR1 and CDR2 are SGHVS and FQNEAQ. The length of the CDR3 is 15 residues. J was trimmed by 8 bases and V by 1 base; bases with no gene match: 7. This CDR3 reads CASSLERAGVYEQFF. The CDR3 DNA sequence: TGTGCCAGCAGCTTAGAACGAGCGGGGGTGTATGAGCAGTTCTTC.

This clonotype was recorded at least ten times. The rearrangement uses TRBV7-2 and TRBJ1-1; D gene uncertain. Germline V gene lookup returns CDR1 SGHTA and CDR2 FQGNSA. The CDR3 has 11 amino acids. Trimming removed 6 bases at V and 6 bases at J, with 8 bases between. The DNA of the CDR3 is TGTGCCAGCAGTCTTGTTGCTGAAGCTTTCTTT. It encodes CASSLVAEAFF. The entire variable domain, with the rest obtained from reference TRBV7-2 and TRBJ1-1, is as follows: GAGVSQSPSNKVTEKGKDVELRCDPISGHTALYWYRQSLGQGLEFLIYFQGNSAPDKSGLPSDRFSAERTGGSVSTLTIQRTQQEDSAVYLCASSLVAEAFFGQGTRLTVV.

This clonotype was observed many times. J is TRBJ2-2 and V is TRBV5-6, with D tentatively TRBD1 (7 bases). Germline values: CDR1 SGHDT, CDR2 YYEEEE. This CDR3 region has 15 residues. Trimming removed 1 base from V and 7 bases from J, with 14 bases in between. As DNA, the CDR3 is TGTGCCAGCAGCTTGCCAACAGGGGAGGTCGGGGAGCTGTTTTTT. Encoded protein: CASSLPTGEVGELFF.

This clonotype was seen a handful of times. The CDR3 nucleotides read TGTGCCAGCAGCTTGGGAGTTAATCAGCCCCAGCATTTT. As protein: CASSLGVNQPQHF. The J gene is TRBJ1-5, the V gene TRBV7-2, with D uncertain. The CDR3 has 13 residues. V lost 3 bases and J 4 bases, leaving 7 bases between the germline ends. CDR1 SGHTA and CDR2 FQGNSA come from the germline V gene. The full variable domain, completed using reference TRBV7-2 and TRBJ1-5, is GAGVSQSPSNKVTEKGKDVELRCDPISGHTALYWYRQSLGQGLEFLIYFQGNSAPDKSGLPSDRFSAERTGGSVSTLTIQRTQQEDSAVYLCASSLGVNQPQHFGDGTRLSIL.

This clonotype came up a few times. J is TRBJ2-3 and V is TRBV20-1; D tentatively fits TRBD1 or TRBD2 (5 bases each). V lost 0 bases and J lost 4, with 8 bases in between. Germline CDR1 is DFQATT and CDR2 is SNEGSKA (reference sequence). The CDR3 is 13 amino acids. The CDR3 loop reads CSARDPGPDTQYF. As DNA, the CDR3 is TGCAGTGCTAGAGATCCGGGACCAGATACGCAGTATTTT.

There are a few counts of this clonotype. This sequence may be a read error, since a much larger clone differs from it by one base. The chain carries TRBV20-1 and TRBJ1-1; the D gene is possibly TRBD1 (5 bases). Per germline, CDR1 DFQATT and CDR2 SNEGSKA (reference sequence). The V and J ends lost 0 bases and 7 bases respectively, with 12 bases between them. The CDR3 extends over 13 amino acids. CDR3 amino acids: CSARDWGGVEAFF. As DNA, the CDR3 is TGCAGTGCTAGAGATTGGGGCGGAGTTGAAGCTTTCTTT.

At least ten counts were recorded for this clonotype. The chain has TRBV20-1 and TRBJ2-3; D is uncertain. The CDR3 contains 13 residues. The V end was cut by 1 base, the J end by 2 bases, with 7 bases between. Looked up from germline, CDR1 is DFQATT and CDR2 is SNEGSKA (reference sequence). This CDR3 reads CSARGGPTDTQYF. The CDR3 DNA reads TGCAGTGCTAGAGGGGGTCCCACAGATACGCAGTATTTT.

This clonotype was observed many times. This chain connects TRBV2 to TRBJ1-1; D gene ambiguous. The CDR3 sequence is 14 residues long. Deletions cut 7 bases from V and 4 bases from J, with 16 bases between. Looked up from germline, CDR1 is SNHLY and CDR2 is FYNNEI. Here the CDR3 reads CASTSRETGTEAFF. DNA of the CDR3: TGTGCCAGCACCTCTCGAGAGACGGGCACTGAAGCTTTCTTT.

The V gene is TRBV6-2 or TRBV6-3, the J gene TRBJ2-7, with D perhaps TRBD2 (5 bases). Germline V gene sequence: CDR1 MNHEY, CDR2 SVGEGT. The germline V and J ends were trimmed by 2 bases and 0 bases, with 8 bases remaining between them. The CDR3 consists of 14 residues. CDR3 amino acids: CASSYRESSYEQYF. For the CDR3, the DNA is TGTGCCAGCAGTTACAGGGAGAGCTCCTACGAGCAGTACTTC.

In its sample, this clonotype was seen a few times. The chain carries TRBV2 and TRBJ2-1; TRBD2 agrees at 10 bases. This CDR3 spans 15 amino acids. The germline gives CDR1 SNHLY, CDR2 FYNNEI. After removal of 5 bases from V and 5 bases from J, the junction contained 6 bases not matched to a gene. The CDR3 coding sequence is TGTGCCAGCAGTCTAGAGCGGGGGGGTAACAATGAGCAGTTCTTC. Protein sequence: CASSLERGGNNEQFF. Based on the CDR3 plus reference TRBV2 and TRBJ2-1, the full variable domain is EPEVTQTPSHQVTQMGQEVILRCVPISNHLYFYWYRQILGQKVEFLVSFYNNEISEKSEIFDDQFSVERPDGSNFTLKIRSTKLEDSAMYFCASSLERGGNNEQFFGPGTRLTVL.

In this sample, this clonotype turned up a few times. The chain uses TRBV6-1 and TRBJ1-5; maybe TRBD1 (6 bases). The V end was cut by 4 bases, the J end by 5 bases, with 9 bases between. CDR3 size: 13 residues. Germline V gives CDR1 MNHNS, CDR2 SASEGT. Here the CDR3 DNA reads TGTGCCAGCAGTGTGACAGGTTATCAGCCCCAGCATTTT. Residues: CASSVTGYQPQHF.